This T cell receptor beta chain derives from a study of response to subunit inactivated influenza vaccine (dated 2018 in TCRdb). Study-level background: The study used deep quantitative T cell receptor repertoire profiling to track responses to a trivalent subunit inactivated influenza vaccine.

Measured from the cysteine to the phenylalanine, the CDR3 is 14 residues long. The entry retains the CDR3 DNA only, 42 bases that are in frame from base 1. The junction shows trimming of 7 bases on V and 2 bases on J, and the gene matches do not reach 5 bases of it. From the germline V gene, CDR1 is MNHEY and CDR2 is SVGEGT. Beyond this particular receptor, the publication reports: According to the authors, only a limited number of new T cells may be recruited by each seasonal influenza vaccination.

This clonotype was picked up many times. There is no known antigen for this receptor. No base quality information exists; no much larger clone differs at one position. Libraries were constructed by RT-PCR. The data were produced on an Illumina HiSeq 2500. TCRdb cleaned the public reads at Q25 with fastp, built clones with MiXCR and kept in-frame beta chains. A single entry per CDR3 protein holds the most common genes and DNA from its merged rows. The sample yields about 650,000 distinct CDR3 sequences; approximately 14% were counted once. 7.5% to 8% of the sample is taken by the ten largest. The source was PBMCs from blood, collected 14 days before vaccination. The clonotype was recovered from a man between 45 and 60 years old who received an inactivated influenza vaccine. Donor details come from another sample of the same person, matched by shared clones. The rearrangement joined TRBV6-2 or TRBV6-3 to TRBJ2-3, with 8 bases aligning to TRBD1. The CDR3 loop reads CASNRDRSTDTQYF. The nucleotides are TGTGCCAGCAACCGGGACAGGTCCACAGATACGCAGTATTTT.